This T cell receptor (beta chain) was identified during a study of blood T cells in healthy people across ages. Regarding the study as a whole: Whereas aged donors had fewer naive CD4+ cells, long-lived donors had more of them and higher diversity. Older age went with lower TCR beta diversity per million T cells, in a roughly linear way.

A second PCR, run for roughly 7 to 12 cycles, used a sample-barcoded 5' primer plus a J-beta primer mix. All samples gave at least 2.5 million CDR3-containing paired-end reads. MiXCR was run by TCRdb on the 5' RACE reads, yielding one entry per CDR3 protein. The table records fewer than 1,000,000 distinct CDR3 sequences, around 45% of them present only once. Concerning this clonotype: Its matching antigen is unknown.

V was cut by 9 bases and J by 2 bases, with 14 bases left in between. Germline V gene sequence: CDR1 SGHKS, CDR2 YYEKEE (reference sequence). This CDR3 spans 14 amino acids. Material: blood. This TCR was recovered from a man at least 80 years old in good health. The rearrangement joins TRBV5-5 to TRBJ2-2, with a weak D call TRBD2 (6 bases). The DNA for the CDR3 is TGTGCCACCGGGGGAGCGGTAAACACCGGGGAGCTGTTTTTT. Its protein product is CATGGAVNTGELFF.